The rows below give T cell receptor beta chains drawn from one sample of a study of cytomegalovirus exposure and HLA in healthy donors. Generated by immunoSEQ multiplex PCR, the TCRdb table keeps only in-frame clones and is missing some. The sample lists 100,000 to 150,000 clones; 80% were seen once. Source material: PBMCs. These receptors all come from a woman aged 40 to 50 in good health and CMV-seronegative. The CDR3 runs from the conserved cysteine through the conserved F or W. A D gene is named only where the DNA matches it firmly. Where a row states a size, it is once, few, many or the class of an expanded clone; other rows omit it.

d_call j_call v_call clone_size cdr3_aa cdr3_nt
TRBD2 TRBJ2-5 TRBV19 NA CASSFGTSYQTQYF TGTGCCAGTAGTTTTGGGACTAGCTACCAGACCCAGTACTTC
NA TRBJ1-1 TRBV18 NA CASSQGEGTEAFF TGTGCCAGCTCACAAGGGGAGGGCACTGAAGCTTTCTTT
NA TRBJ2-2 TRBV5-1 NA CASSLGSGSGLNTGELFF TGCGCCAGCAGCTTGGGCTCTGGGAGCGGCCTCAACACCGGGGAGCTGTTTTTT
NA TRBJ2-3 TRBV7-9 NA CASSLGTGDTQYF TGTGCCAGCAGCTTAGGAACCGGGGATACGCAGTATTTT
NA TRBJ1-1 TRBV7-2 few CASSQTLNTEAFF TGTGCCAGCAGTCAAACATTGAACACTGAAGCTTTCTTT
NA TRBJ2-7 TRBV29-1 NA CSVELDNPYEQYF TGCAGCGTTGAATTAGATAATCCCTACGAGCAGTACTTC
TRBD2 TRBJ2-7 TRBV6-5 NA CASSYRTSGEQYF TGTGCCAGCAGTTACCGAACTAGCGGGGAGCAGTACTTC
NA TRBJ1-2 TRBV29-1 NA CSVGVGGVYGYTF TGCAGCGTTGGGGTTGGGGGCGTCTATGGCTACACCTTC
NA TRBJ1-5 TRBV6-1 NA CASSDPGGTSNSNQPQHF TGTGCCAGCAGTGATCCCGGGGGGACCTCCAATAGCAATCAGCCCCAGCATTTT
NA TRBJ2-7 TRBV5-1 once CASSPDRYEQYF TGCGCCAGCAGCCCGGACAGATACGAGCAGTACTTC
NA TRBJ2-2 TRBV9 once CASSVGNGGELFF TGTGCCAGCAGCGTAGGTAACGGCGGGGAGCTGTTTTTT
NA TRBJ1-2 TRBV15 NA CATSRDVAGLNGYTF TGTGCCACCAGCAGAGATGTAGCAGGGCTCAATGGCTACACCTTC
TRBD2 TRBJ2-3 TRBV4-2 many CASSQDGGTSGSDTQYF TGTGCCAGCAGCCAAGATGGGGGGACTAGCGGTTCAGATACGCAGTATTTT
NA TRBJ1-2 TRBV23-1 NA CASWGGRVYGYTF TGCGCCAGTTGGGGGGGCAGGGTCTATGGCTACACCTTC
TRBD1 TRBJ2-7 TRBV9 NA CASSVEGGTASYEQYF TGTGCCAGCAGCGTAGAGGGTGGGACAGCCTCCTACGAGCAGTACTTC
TRBD1 TRBJ1-5 TRBV19 NA CASTWAGGVNQPQHF TGTGCCAGTACCTGGGCAGGGGGCGTCAATCAGCCCCAGCATTTT
NA TRBJ1-2 TRBV5-1 NA CASSLQPQGSNYGYTF TGCGCCAGCAGCTTGCAACCGCAGGGATCTAACTATGGCTACACCTTC
NA TRBJ2-5 TRBV7-9 NA CASSRADSRRQETQYF TGTGCCAGCAGCCGAGCGGACAGTCGGCGCCAAGAGACCCAGTACTTC
TRBD1 TRBJ1-6 TRBV4-2 many CASSQEGQANNSPLHF TGTGCCAGCAGCCAAGAGGGACAGGCAAATAATTCACCCCTCCACTTT
NA TRBJ1-5 TRBV6-1 once CATSPPGNQPQHF TGTGCCACCTCCCCCCCGGGAAATCAGCCCCAGCATTTT
NA TRBJ1-2 TRBV7-2 once CASSLFGDGYTF TGTGCCAGCAGCTTATTCGGGGATGGCTACACCTTC
TRBD2 TRBJ2-5 TRBV5-4 NA CASSPGLAGGEQYF TGTGCCAGCAGCCCGGGACTAGCGGGAGGTGAGCAGTACTTC
NA TRBJ2-7 TRBV14 NA CASSQEVGSGFYEQYF TGTGCCAGCAGCCAAGAGGTAGGGAGTGGTTTCTACGAGCAGTACTTC
NA TRBJ1-1 TRBV5-1 NA CASSFNGDTEAFF TGCGCCAGCAGCTTCAACGGAGACACTGAAGCTTTCTTT
NA TRBJ2-7 TRBV21-1 NA CASSNFGTGDYEQYF TGTGCCAGCAGCAATTTCGGGACAGGGGACTACGAGCAGTACTTC
TRBD2 TRBJ2-3 TRBV29-1 NA CSVDLAGLADTQYF TGCAGCGTTGATCTAGCGGGATTAGCAGATACGCAGTATTTT
NA TRBJ1-1 TRBV28 few CASSRMTVRGNTEAFF TGTGCCAGCAGTCGAATGACAGTCAGAGGGAACACTGAAGCTTTCTTT
TRBD2 TRBJ2-1 TRBV25-1 NA CASSGVLAGTYNEQFF TGTGCCAGCAGTGGAGTTCTAGCGGGGACGTACAATGAGCAGTTCTTC
NA TRBJ1-4 TRBV28 NA CASSLPGSTNEKLFF TGTGCCAGCAGTCTCCCGGGATCAACTAATGAAAAACTGTTTTTT
TRBD2 TRBJ2-5 TRBV5-6 NA CASSFERGRSETQYF TGTGCCAGCAGCTTCGAGCGGGGGAGGTCGGAGACCCAGTACTTC
NA TRBJ1-1 TRBV6-5 NA CASSYGGFAEAFF TGTGCCAGCAGTTACGGGGGGTTTGCTGAAGCTTTCTTT
TRBD2 TRBJ2-2 TRBV7-8 medium-sized CASSSRSGSNTGELFF TGTGCCAGCAGCTCCCGTAGCGGGTCGAACACCGGGGAGCTGTTTTTT
TRBD2 TRBJ2-3 TRBV7-2 NA CASSRTSGSADTQYF TGTGCCAGCAGCCGGACTAGCGGGAGCGCAGATACGCAGTATTTT
NA TRBJ2-7 TRBV11-2 NA CASSLGAYEQYF TGTGCCAGCAGCTTAGGAGCTTACGAGCAGTACTTC
NA TRBJ2-3 TRBV7-7 NA CASSFSSTDTQYF TGTGCTAGCAGCTTCAGTAGCACAGATACGCAGTATTTT
NA TRBJ2-7 TRBV5-4 NA CASSLAARGTTF TGTGCCAGCAGCTTGGCCGCCCGAGGAACGACTTTC
TRBD2 TRBJ2-7 TRBV7-8 NA CASSLNSGRTSGEQYF TGTGCCAGCAGCTTAAACAGCGGGAGGACTTCTGGCGAGCAGTACTTC
NA TRBJ1-1 TRBV19 NA CASSISPMGGNTEAFF TGTGCCAGTAGTATATCCCCTATGGGGGGAAACACTGAAGCTTTCTTT
NA TRBJ1-1 TRBV7-9 NA CASSSGREIEAFF TGTGCCAGCAGTTCCGGACGGGAGATTGAAGCTTTCTTT
NA TRBJ2-5 TRBV5-1 NA CASSPTPGQEETQYF TGCGCCAGCAGCCCCACCCCCGGACAAGAAGAGACCCAGTACTTC
NA TRBJ1-1 TRBV7-9 NA CASSSLTFEAFF TGTGCCAGCAGCTCCCTGACATTTGAAGCTTTCTTT
TRBD2 TRBJ2-7 TRBV5-8 NA CASSLTGTSGPPIEQYF TGTGCCAGCAGCTTGACAGGGACTAGCGGGCCGCCGATCGAGCAGTACTTC